The 17 T cell receptor beta chains below were found in one sample sequenced in a study of blood T cell repertoires in COVID-19. Measured with immunoSEQ multiplex PCR; TCRdb has only the in-frame clones, and not every one. The sample gives 300,000 to 350,000 clones, 80% to 90% of which show up once; just over 9.5% is in the top ten. Material for sequencing was peripheral blood. Source of these receptors: a man aged 25-40 years with COVID-19, enrolled during active disease.

The genes are TRBV29-1 and TRBJ1-2; D is perhaps TRBD1 (5 bases). The V end lost 8 bases, the J end lost 7 bases, and 17 bases lay between the germline ends. The CDR3 has 12 residues. Germline V lookup: CDR1 SQVTM, CDR2 ANQGSEA. The CDR3 region is CSTSQGHGGYTF. The CDR3 DNA sequence: TGCAGCACCTCCCAGGGTCACGGTGGCTACACCTTC.

This clone has only one observation. V is TRBV7-2 and J is TRBJ2-5; D may be TRBD1 (6 bases). The CDR3 is 14 amino acids. Germline V gives CDR1 SGHTA, CDR2 FQGNSA. V was shortened by 4 bases and J by 7 bases, with 16 bases between the two germline ends. In nucleotides, the CDR3 is TGTGCCAGCAGCTACGGACAACAAGGGGGGACCCAGTACTTC. This sequence encodes CASSYGQQGGTQYF.

The chain combines TRBV7-2 with TRBJ2-5; D is possibly TRBD2 (5 bases). From germline, CDR1 is SGHTA and CDR2 FQGNSA. The CDR3 spans 14 residues. V shed 3 bases and J shed 0 bases, with 8 bases lying between them. The CDR3 region is CASSFAGNQETQYF. CDR3 bases: TGTGCCAGCAGCTTCGCCGGGAACCAAGAGACCCAGTACTTC. Complete variable domain (other parts from reference TRBV7-2 and TRBJ2-5): GAGVSQSPSNKVTEKGKDVELRCDPISGHTALYWYRQSLGQGLEFLIYFQGNSAPDKSGLPSDRFSAERTGGSVSTLTIQRTQQEDSAVYLCASSFAGNQETQYFGPGTRLLVL.

The J gene is TRBJ1-5, the V gene TRBV7-9; no definite D call. From germline, CDR1 is SEHNR and CDR2 FQNEAQ (reference sequence). The germline V and J ends were trimmed by 8 bases and 0 bases, with 11 bases remaining between them. The CDR3 extends over 14 amino acids. CDR3: CASSFSNSNQPQHF. The CDR3 DNA reads TGTGCCAGCTCTTTTAGCAATAGCAATCAGCCCCAGCATTTT.

The V and J genes are TRBV7-3 and TRBJ2-1; tentatively, D is TRBD2 (5 bases). The CDR3 consists of 16 residues. Germline V gene lookup returns CDR1 SGHTA and CDR2 FQGTGA. The germline V and J ends were trimmed by 2 bases and 2 bases, with 13 bases remaining between them. CDR3: CASSLRQAATYNEQFF. As DNA, the CDR3 is TGTGCCAGCAGCTTACGTCAAGCGGCGACCTACAATGAGCAGTTCTTC.

The chain uses TRBV28 and TRBJ1-2, with D possibly being TRBD1 (5 bases). Trimming shortened V by 4 bases and J by 4 bases, and 16 bases separated the two germline ends. Germline lookup yields CDR1 MDHEN and CDR2 SYDVKM. The CDR3 is 15 amino acids. The CDR3 spells CASSSPGKWAYGYTF. The CDR3 DNA reads as TGTGCCAGCAGTTCCCCAGGGAAATGGGCCTATGGCTACACCTTC.

The chain carries TRBV21-1 and TRBJ1-1; the table's TRBD1 call for D was not verified on the DNA. TRBV21-1 is classified as a pseudogene. The CDR3 spans 15 residues. Here the CDR3 reads CASKYTTGTNTEAFF. For the CDR3, the DNA is TGTGCCAGCAAATACACAACAGGGACGAACACTGAAGCTTTCTTT.

The J gene is TRBJ1-5, the V gene TRBV7-2; unclear D gene. The CDR3 runs 13 residues. V was cut by 2 bases and J by 5 bases, with 7 bases left in between. Looked up from germline, CDR1 is SGHTA and CDR2 is FQGNSA. CDR3 nucleotides: TGTGCCAGCAGCTTAAAATTCGATCAGCCCCAGCATTTT. This codes for CASSLKFDQPQHF.

J is TRBJ2-3 and V is TRBV18, with D perhaps matching TRBD2 (6 bases). V shed 2 bases and J shed 2 bases, with 14 bases lying between them. Germline CDR1 and CDR2: KGHSH and LQKENI. The CDR3 extends over 16 amino acids. The CDR3 sequence is CASSPLPRGYTDTQYF. The CDR3 coding sequence is TGTGCCAGCTCACCATTACCGCGGGGATACACAGATACGCAGTATTTT.

This chain links TRBV6-5 with TRBJ2-5; D may be TRBD1 (6 bases). This CDR3 has 13 amino acids. V was trimmed by 6 bases and J by 4 bases, leaving 12 bases between them. Per the germline V gene, CDR1 is MNHEY and CDR2 is SVGAGI. The chain's CDR3 is CASSPTGLETQYF. Written as DNA, the CDR3 is TGTGCCAGCAGCCCGACAGGTTTAGAGACCCAGTACTTC.

The chain carries TRBV7-9 and TRBJ1-1; possibly TRBD1 for D (5 bases). This CDR3 is 19 amino acids long. Germline V gene sequence: CDR1 SEHNR, CDR2 FQNEAQ (reference sequence). The V and J ends lost 5 bases and 0 bases respectively, with 25 bases between them. CDR3 sequence reads: CASSRKGLGQKGVNTEAFF. The CDR3 nucleotides read TGTGCCAGCAGCAGAAAGGGGTTGGGGCAAAAAGGGGTGAACACTGAAGCTTTCTTT. Filled out from reference TRBV7-9 and TRBJ1-1, the complete variable domain reads DTGVSQNPRHKITKRGQNVTFRCDPISEHNRLYWYRQTLGQGPEFLTYFQNEAQLEKSRLLSDRFSAERPKGSFSTLEIQRTEQGDSAMYLCASSRKGLGQKGVNTEAFFGQGTRLTVV.

The V gene is TRBV15, the J gene TRBJ2-5; D remains unclear. CDR1 and CDR2 from the germline V gene are LNHNV and YYDKDF (reference sequence). V lost 6 bases, J lost 5 bases, and 10 bases lay in between. The CDR3 consists of 12 residues. DNA of the CDR3: TGTGCCACCAGTCACAGTGGGGAGACCCAGTACTTC. It encodes CATSHSGETQYF.

The chain has TRBV24-1 and TRBJ2-7; possibly TRBD2 for D (6 bases). Germline loops: CDR1 KGHDR, CDR2 SFDVKD. The CDR3 has 13 residues. V lost 7 bases and J lost 3, with 12 bases in between. Here the CDR3 DNA reads TGTGCCACCAGCAATCCGGGACTCTACGAGCAGTACTTC. Translating it yields CATSNPGLYEQYF.

The chain joins TRBV19 to TRBJ1-2, with 8 positions matching TRBD1. The CDR3 contains 14 residues. Germline CDR1 and CDR2: LNHDA and SQIVND (reference sequence). J gave up 6 bases and V 4 bases, and 7 bases lay outside the gene matches. CDR3 region: CASSKGAGGNGYTF. CDR3 DNA sequence: TGTGCCAGTAGTAAGGGAGCAGGGGGCAATGGCTACACCTTC. Drawing the rest from reference TRBV19 and TRBJ1-2, the complete variable domain is DGGITQSPKYLFRKEGQNVTLSCEQNLNHDAMYWYRQDPGQGLRLIYYSQIVNDFQKGDIAEGYSVSREKKESFPLTVTSAQKNPTAFYLCASSKGAGGNGYTFGSGTRLTVV.

The chain joins TRBV6-2 or TRBV6-3 to TRBJ1-2; D not certain. Germline V gene data show CDR1 as MNHEY and CDR2 as SVGEGT. Trimming took off 2 bases at V and 4 bases at J, with 14 bases between the two ends. The CDR3 runs 15 residues. The chain's CDR3 is CASSYRPEEGYGYTF. CDR3 sequence (DNA): TGTGCCAGCAGTTACCGACCTGAAGAGGGCTATGGCTACACCTTC.

This clone has more than one count but fewer than ten. V gene TRBV7-3 combines with J gene TRBJ1-2, with D possibly TRBD1 on 6 matching bases. The CDR3 totals 14 residues. V gave up 4 bases and J gave up 4 bases, with 13 bases separating them. Per the germline V gene, CDR1 is SGHTA and CDR2 is FQGTGA. The CDR3 is CASSSKAGVYGYTF. The CDR3 coding sequence is TGTGCCAGCAGCTCAAAGGCAGGGGTCTATGGCTACACCTTC.

V is TRBV19 and J is TRBJ2-2; D is perhaps TRBD2 (6 bases). V lost 8 bases and J lost 1, with 14 bases in between. CDR3 size: 15 residues. From germline, CDR1 is LNHDA and CDR2 SQIVND (reference sequence). The CDR3 region has the DNA TGTGCCAGTTTTCCCCCGGGAGTGAACACCGGGGAGCTGTTTTTT. It is translated as CASFPPGVNTGELFF.